This TCR beta chain is from a study of OX40 agonist ivuxolimab in advanced cancers. Study as a whole: Cancers in dose escalation were hepatocellular, melanoma, renal cell and head and neck. Three patients had partial responses: one hepatocellular carcinoma, two cutaneous melanoma. General study results and limits: CD4+ and CD8+ blood T cells expanded clonally by week 6 at 0.1 to 3.0 mg/kg.

As concerns this clone: Its antigen is currently unknown.

Blood got drawn at baseline, again on cycle 4 day 1, and then on cycle 7 day 1. Sequencing was performed with immunoSEQ multiplex PCR; in TCRdb, only in-frame clones are kept and a portion is missing. The table has some 68,000 clones, 85% to 90% seen once. The receptor comes from an adult with an advanced solid tumor such as melanoma, head and neck, liver or kidney cancer. The sample here was CD4+ or CD8+ T cells sorted from blood, taken in a trial of the OX40 agonist ivuxolimab.

The CDR3 sequence: CASSSRTGGSPDTQYF. The CDR3 bases are TGTGCCAGCAGCTCGCGGACAGGGGGGAGTCCAGATACGCAGTATTTT. This chain connects TRBV7-9 to TRBJ2-3; 10 positions agree with TRBD1. Per the germline V gene, CDR1 is SEHNR and CDR2 is FQNEAQ (reference sequence). The trim removed 4 bases at V and 4 bases at J, leaving 8 bases unmatched. The CDR3 spans 16 residues. The full variable domain, with the rest looked up from reference TRBV7-9 and TRBJ2-3, is DTGVSQNPRHKITKRGQNVTFRCDPISEHNRLYWYRQTLGQGPEFLTYFQNEAQLEKSRLLSDRFSAERPKGSFSTLEIQRTEQGDSAMYLCASSSRTGGSPDTQYFGPGTRLTVL.